This record covers a single T cell receptor (beta chain). Its antigen is not yet known. No base quality values were provided; no much bigger clone lies one nucleotide off. Inclusive of the bounding cysteine and phenylalanine, the CDR3 is 14 residues long. The sequence is cut down to CDR3 DNA, 42 bases in frame from base 1. Germline trimming: 6 bases from V, 1 base from J; junction bases outside gene matches: 2. These data originate in a study of CD8+CD57+ T cells in acquired aplastic anemia (dated by TCRdb to 2016 to 2019). Concerning the study at large: On average, sorted CD4+ and CD8+ cells yielded approximately 3 ug of extracted DNA, with a range of about 0.19 to 30 ug. A CD8+CD57+ expansion meant a frequency higher than the mean frequency seen in healthy subjects.

The full study reports these points: Patients and healthy controls showed no significant difference in CD8+ Simpson's diversity (P=0.060). Although 25 to 30 CD8+ CDR3 sequences were shared by patients and controls, these sequences appeared highly expressed in patients and within the immunodominant clones of patients.

Profiling of TCR beta VDJ combinations and CDR3 sequences used genomic DNA as the template. An Illumina HiSeq 2000 was used for TCR repertoire sequencing. The original methods were these. Repertoire assessment relied on Simpson's diversity index, CDR3 size and DJ length profiles, and TRBV/TRBJ rearrangement plots. Whichever DNA sequence was most abundant in the deep sequencing data was defined as the immunodominant clone. CDR3 amino acid sequences were screened for sharing across subjects and compared with published repertoires and the VDJdb database. TCRdb trimmed the raw reads at Q25, called clones with MiXCR and kept productive beta chains. Under each unique CDR3 protein, matching rows form one entry showing the most common genes and DNA. The V and J calls reflect TCRdb's pipeline rather than the authors' work. This sample has about 250,000 distinct CDR3 sequences in its table, and approximately 45% of those were observed once. The leading ten clones occupy 7.8% of the sample.

The patients picked for sequencing were ones in whom flow cytometry had shown an expansion of CD8+CD57+ cells. All patients had severe acquired aplastic anemia diagnosed by International Study of Aplastic Anemia and Agranulocytosis and Camitta criteria. No patient had received any therapy when blood was sampled. The study deep-sequenced TCR repertoires of sorted CD4+ and CD8+ blood T cells from severe aplastic anemia patients and healthy subjects. In the USA, patient enrollment took place under clinicaltrials.gov protocols 00001620, 01623167, 00001397, 00071045, 00081523 and 00961064. Ficoll-Paque density gradient centrifugation was used to isolate peripheral blood mononuclear cells. Before DNA was extracted, CD4+ and CD8+ T cells were sorted using either FACS or magnetic beads.

The sample was sorted CD4+, CD8+, or CD8+CD57+ T cells (not recorded which) from PBMCs. This clonotype was obtained from a human donor with aplastic anemia. The chain couples TRBV12-3 or TRBV12-4 to TRBJ2-3, with 9 bases matching TRBD2. The sequence in DNA is TGTGCCAGCAGATGGACTAGCGGCACAGATACGCAGTATTTT. It specifies CASRWTSGTDTQYF.